One and the same sample provided the 29 T cell receptor beta chains below, sequenced in a study of low-dose radiotherapy and immunotherapy resistance in tumors. Time point specified: after trial treatment. Treatment reported: LDRT plus nivolumab, ipilimumab, low-dose cyclophosphamide and aspirin (RACIN trial). With TRAV- and TRBV-specific primers, first-strand cDNA was made, covering the alpha and beta chains. The TCRs were subjected to amplification over approximately 20 PCR cycles employing a constant-region primer in conjunction with a V-primer adapter. TCRdb itself ran the reads through MiXCR, one entry per CDR3 protein. The sample consists of approximately 100,000 distinct CDR3 sequences, roughly 20% of them appearing once. This specimen consisted of PBMCs, obtained after low-dose radiotherapy plus immunotherapy. The receptors derive from a male donor with prostate cancer.

The chain is built from TRBV29-1 and TRBJ2-7; maybe TRBD1 (5 bases). CDR1 and CDR2 from the germline V gene are SQVTM and ANQGSEA. Trimming stripped 5 bases from V and 6 bases from J, with 14 bases between. The CDR3 totals 12 residues. Here the CDR3 reads CSVPDPRGEQYF. CDR3 bases: TGCAGCGTTCCGGACCCAAGGGGCGAGCAGTACTTC.

At least ten counts were recorded for this clonotype. J is TRBJ2-1 and V is TRBV7-3; 8 bases align to TRBD2. After removal of 5 bases from V and 8 bases from J, the junction contained 11 bases not matched to a gene. CDR3 length: 15 amino acids. Germline V gives CDR1 SGHTA, CDR2 FQGTGA. CDR3 DNA: TGTGCCAGCAGCCCTGCGGGGGGCTTTTTCGATGAGCAGTTCTTC. Translated, it gives CASSPAGGFFDEQFF.

The sample holds many counts of this clonotype. The rearrangement joins TRBV14 to TRBJ1-5, with no clear D. The CDR3 spans 12 residues. The V end was cut by 2 bases, the J end by 4 bases, with 3 bases between. Germline loops: CDR1 SGHDN, CDR2 FVKESK. CDR3: CASSQNNQPQHF. The CDR3 nucleotides read TGTGCCAGCAGCCAAAATAATCAGCCCCAGCATTTT.

The sample holds many counts of this clonotype. V and J are TRBV7-2 and TRBJ1-4; D perhaps matches TRBD1 (5 bases). V shed 5 bases and J shed 4 bases, with 11 bases lying between them. Germline CDR1 is SGHTA and CDR2 is FQGNSA. CDR3 length equals 14 residues. In nucleotides, the CDR3 is TGTGCCAGCAGCCGGGGGGGGGGTAATGAAAAACTGTTTTTT. It translates to CASSRGGGNEKLFF.

This clonotype was seen many times. CDR3 sequence: CASSLHIDRGTNTEAFF. CDR3 nucleotides: TGCGCCAGCAGCTTGCATATTGACAGGGGGACGAACACTGAAGCTTTCTTT. The V and J genes are TRBV5-1 and TRBJ1-1, with 9 nucleotides matching TRBD1. V was pared by 1 base and J by 1 base, with 8 bases of the junction left unmatched. The CDR3 runs to 17 residues. Germline V gene sequence: CDR1 SGHRS, CDR2 YFSETQ.

In regard to this clonotype: The likely explanation is a read error, given a far larger clone one base away. The rearrangement joins TRBV11-2 to TRBJ2-7; weak D call: TRBD2 (5 bases). Germline V gives CDR1 SGHAT, CDR2 FQNNGV. V shed 7 bases and J shed 7 bases, with 20 bases lying between them. The CDR3 runs to 14 residues. The CDR3 region is CASTPREGSDEQYF. In DNA, the CDR3 is TGTGCCAGCACCCCGAGGGAAGGGTCGGATGAGCAGTACTTC.

Points on this clonotype: With a far larger clone one base away, a read error is the likely cause. The chain carries TRBV29-1 and TRBJ2-1; possibly TRBD2 for D (6 bases). V lost 4 bases and J lost 10, with 17 bases in between. Germline CDR1 reads SQVTM; CDR2 reads ANQGSEA. The CDR3 is 13 amino acids. The CDR3 here is CSVGPGSRYEQFF. Written as DNA, the CDR3 is TGCAGCGTTGGGCCCGGGAGTCGATACGAGCAGTTCTTC.

Details on this clonotype: It differs at one base from a far larger clone, so likely a read error. CDR3 amino acids: CVSSQNRGGSYEQYF. CDR3 DNA sequence: TGTGTCAGCAGCCAGAACCGGGGGGGCTCCTACGAGCAGTACTTC. The chain recombines TRBV4-1 with TRBJ2-7; 8 nucleotides align to TRBD2. The CDR3 loop spans 15 amino acids. Germline V lookup: CDR1 MGHRA, CDR2 YSYEKL.

The chain carries TRBV28 and TRBJ2-1; 14 nucleotides align to TRBD2. Losses at the gene ends were 6 bases for V and 9 bases for J; bases not matched to a gene: 7. The germline V gene encodes CDR1 MDHEN and CDR2 SYDVKM. The CDR3 spans 15 residues. The DNA of the CDR3 is TGTGCCAGCAGCTCAGCCGGACTAGCGGGGGGTGAGCAGTTCTTC. Its protein product is CASSSAGLAGGEQFF.

The CDR3 DNA reads as TGCAGCGCCTCGGGACAGGCACAAGAGACCCAGTACTTC. This translates into CSASGQAQETQYF. The chain is built from TRBV29-1 and TRBJ2-5; 8 nucleotides agree with TRBD1. The CDR3 has 13 amino acids. Germline values: CDR1 SQVTM, CDR2 ANQGSEA. J was trimmed by 2 bases and V by 7 bases; bases with no gene match: 6.

For this clonotype: This probably arose from a read error, given a far larger clone one base away. This sequence joins TRBV5-8 and TRBJ1-2; D gene unclear. V lost 2 bases and J 6 bases, leaving 14 bases between the germline ends. This CDR3 is 14 amino acids long. Germline loops: CDR1 SGHTS, CDR2 YDEGEE. This CDR3 is CASSFREPSNGYTF. The CDR3 nucleotides read TGTGCCAGCAGCTTCCGGGAACCGTCGAATGGCTACACCTTC.

This clonotype was counted between two and nine times. The V call is TRBV3-1, the J call TRBJ2-5; possible D gene TRBD2, 5 bases. The germline CDR1 and CDR2 sequences are LGHDT and YNNKEL (reference sequence). The CDR3 is 11 residues long. V was shortened by 8 bases and J by 5 bases, with 9 bases between the two germline ends. This CDR3 reads CASRGSETQYF. CDR3 coding DNA: TGTGCCAGCCGGGGTTCTGAGACCCAGTACTTC.

This clonotype was seen many times. J is TRBJ2-3 and V is TRBV5-1; D possibly corresponds to TRBD1 (6 bases). V shed 4 bases and J shed 4 bases, with 16 bases lying between them. Looked up from germline, CDR1 is SGHRS and CDR2 is YFSETQ. The CDR3 is made up of 15 amino acids. The CDR3 coding sequence is TGCGCCAGCAGCGAGCAACAGGGTGGGCCAGATACGCAGTATTTT. This codes for CASSEQQGGPDTQYF.

This clonotype occurred many times. This chain joins TRBV5-1 and TRBJ2-7; D is uncertain. The germline gives CDR1 SGHRS, CDR2 YFSETQ. V lost 3 bases and J 6 bases, leaving 19 bases between the germline ends. This CDR3 spans 15 amino acids. The CDR3 DNA reads TGCGCCAGCAGCTCGTTCCCCGCTCAAGAGGCCGAGCAGTACTTC. Its protein is CASSSFPAQEAEQYF.

A few counts support this clonotype. This chain uses TRBV10-3 with TRBJ2-7; possible D gene TRBD1, 5 bases. The length of the CDR3 is 14 residues. V was clipped by 0 bases and J by 2 bases, with 8 bases between them. Germline V CDR1 and CDR2: ENHRY, SYGVKD. The DNA for the CDR3 is TGTGCCATCAGTGAGTCGCAGGGTCCCTACGAGCAGTACTTC. Translating gives CAISESQGPYEQYF.

This clonotype occurred many times. J is TRBJ2-7 and V is TRBV2; maybe TRBD1 (6 bases). V was pared by 8 bases and J by 6 bases, with 17 bases between. Germline V CDR1 and CDR2: SNHLY, FYNNEI. This CDR3 region has 13 residues. The CDR3 DNA follows: TGTGCCAGCGCTAGCCAGGGGCGCGGCGAGCAGTACTTC. Translated: CASASQGRGEQYF. Full variable domain (missing parts from reference TRBV2 and TRBJ2-7): EPEVTQTPSHQVTQMGQEVILRCVPISNHLYFYWYRQILGQKVEFLVSFYNNEISEKSEIFDDQFSVERPDGSNFTLKIRSTKLEDSAMYFCASASQGRGEQYFGPGTRLTVT.

This clonotype was seen repeatedly, ten times or more. The chain's CDR3 is CASSLVGQAGSAGNTIYF. CDR3 coding DNA: TGTGCCAGCAGCTTAGTGGGGCAGGCGGGATCGGCTGGAAACACCATATATTTT. This chain links TRBV7-6 with TRBJ1-3, with D perhaps TRBD1 (5 bases). The CDR3 is 18 amino acids. Trimming removed 1 base from V and 2 bases from J, with 18 bases in between. From germline, CDR1 is SGHVS and CDR2 FNYEAQ.

This clonotype came up many times. This sequence joins TRBV20-1 and TRBJ2-3, with D tentatively TRBD2 (6 bases). CDR1 DFQATT and CDR2 SNEGSKA come from the germline V gene (reference sequence). This CDR3 contains 12 residues. Deletions cut 4 bases from V and 7 bases from J, with 12 bases between. The CDR3 reads CSATSGVNTQYF. The CDR3 nucleotides are TGCAGTGCTACCTCGGGGGTTAATACGCAGTATTTT.

The V call is TRBV28, the J call TRBJ1-2, with D hard to call. CDR1 MDHEN and CDR2 SYDVKM come from the germline V gene. This CDR3 contains 13 residues. Trimming took 6 bases from V and 3 from J, leaving 11 bases between them. CDR3 protein: CASRVSTDYGYTF. The CDR3, as DNA: TGTGCCAGCAGGGTCAGTACCGACTATGGCTACACCTTC.

This clonotype was counted ten times or more. V usage is TRBV5-1 and J usage is TRBJ2-3, with a weak D call TRBD1 (6 bases). The CDR3 sequence is 15 residues long. Germline loops: CDR1 SGHRS, CDR2 YFSETQ. Trimming stripped 0 bases from V and 2 bases from J, with 10 bases between. The CDR3 spells CASSLDGQLTDTQYF. The CDR3, as DNA: TGCGCCAGCAGCTTGGACGGACAGCTCACAGATACGCAGTATTTT.

The table lists this clonotype with many counts. The CDR3 nucleotides read TGCAGCGTTGTGATGGCGGGGGGCCTAGGCGAGCAGTACTTC. This gives the protein CSVVMAGGLGEQYF. The chain joins TRBV29-1 to TRBJ2-7; 8 nucleotides line up with TRBD2. Germline loops: CDR1 SQVTM, CDR2 ANQGSEA. Trimming removed 4 bases from V and 6 bases from J; junction bases left unmatched: 11. This CDR3 comprises 14 residues.

This chain links TRBV7-8 with TRBJ2-1; D not resolved. The CDR3 runs to 15 residues. The V end lost 1 base, the J end lost 5 bases, and 12 bases lay between the germline ends. Germline V gene lookup returns CDR1 SGHVS and CDR2 FQNEAQ. The CDR3 loop reads CASSLVGNRDNEQFF. CDR3 DNA: TGTGCCAGCAGCTTAGTGGGGAATAGGGACAATGAGCAGTTCTTC.

V gene TRBV5-4 combines with J gene TRBJ2-3; D is undetermined. Trimming took off 4 bases at V and 6 bases at J, with 12 bases between the two ends. Per the germline V gene, CDR1 is SGHNT and CDR2 is YYREEE (reference sequence). The CDR3 runs 13 residues. CDR3 sequence reads: CASSPNRGDTQYF. CDR3 DNA: TGTGCCAGCAGCCCTAACCGCGGCGATACGCAGTATTTT.

In this sample, this clonotype turned up many times. The chain joins TRBV6-6 to TRBJ2-7; TRBD1 matches 7 bases. The ends lost 2 bases at V and 4 bases at J; junction bases unmatched: 8. The CDR3 runs to 15 residues. The germline V gene encodes CDR1 MNHNY and CDR2 SVGAGI (reference sequence). CDR3 loop: CASSYNDRDPYEQYF. DNA for the CDR3: TGTGCCAGCAGTTACAACGACAGGGATCCTTACGAGCAGTACTTC.

This clonotype was seen repeatedly, ten times or more. The chain joins TRBV7-6 to TRBJ2-1; D perhaps matches TRBD2 (5 bases). V lost 1 base to trimming and J lost 2 bases, with 12 bases between them. Germline V gene sequence: CDR1 SGHVS, CDR2 FNYEAQ. This CDR3 has 16 amino acids. The CDR3 region has the DNA TGTGCCAGCAGCTTAGGTACTCCCGGGGCCTACAATGAGCAGTTCTTC. This encodes CASSLGTPGAYNEQFF. Supplemented by reference TRBV7-6 and TRBJ2-1, the full variable domain reads GAGVSQSPRYKVTKRGQDVALRCDPISGHVSLYWYRQALGQGPEFLTYFNYEAQQDKSGLPNDRFSAERPEGSISTLTIQRTEQRDSAMYRCASSLGTPGAYNEQFFGPGTRLTVL.

This clonotype has ten or more counts. This chain links TRBV11-2 with TRBJ2-5, with 11 bases lining up with TRBD2. CDR3 length: 16 residues. The junction had 5 bases not matched to a gene; V was cut back by 5 bases and J by 0 bases. Germline V gene lookup returns CDR1 SGHAT and CDR2 FQNNGV. CDR3 sequence reads: CASSGGTSGYQETQYF. CDR3 DNA sequence: TGTGCCAGCAGCGGCGGGACTAGCGGCTACCAAGAGACCCAGTACTTC. Supplemented by reference TRBV11-2 and TRBJ2-5, the full variable domain reads EAGVAQSPRYKIIEKRQSVAFWCNPISGHATLYWYQQILGQGPKLLIQFQNNGVVDDSQLPKDRFSAERLKGVDSTLKIQPAKLEDSAVYLCASSGGTSGYQETQYFGPGTRLLVL.

This clonotype was recorded at least ten times. The rearrangement links TRBV6-1 to TRBJ1-5; D is perhaps TRBD1 (5 bases). The ends were cut back, 8 bases at V and 7 bases at J, with 21 bases in the middle. The CDR3 runs to 15 residues. Germline V CDR1 and CDR2: MNHNS, SASEGT. CDR3 region: CASFPMTVGGQPQHF. The CDR3 DNA is TGTGCCAGCTTTCCGATGACTGTCGGGGGACAGCCCCAGCATTTT.

This clonotype was observed a few times. V and J are TRBV6-4 and TRBJ2-7; 8 bases line up with TRBD2. The CDR3 contains 14 residues. Looked up from germline, CDR1 is MRHNA and CDR2 is SNTAGT. Trimming took 6 bases from V and 1 from J; bases not matched to a gene: 5. The CDR3 sequence: CASSVTSGSYEQYF. The CDR3 DNA reads TGTGCCAGCAGCGTTACTAGCGGTTCCTACGAGCAGTACTTC.

This clonotype was recorded many times. V gene TRBV20-1 combines with J gene TRBJ2-3; 7 bases line up with TRBD2. This CDR3 region has 14 residues. Germline CDR1 is DFQATT and CDR2 is SNEGSKA (reference sequence). V shed 5 bases, J shed 3 bases, and the junction held 8 bases outside the gene matches. CDR3 nucleotide sequence: TGCAGTGCTTCCATTAGCGGGCCGACAGATACGCAGTATTTT. Translated: CSASISGPTDTQYF.